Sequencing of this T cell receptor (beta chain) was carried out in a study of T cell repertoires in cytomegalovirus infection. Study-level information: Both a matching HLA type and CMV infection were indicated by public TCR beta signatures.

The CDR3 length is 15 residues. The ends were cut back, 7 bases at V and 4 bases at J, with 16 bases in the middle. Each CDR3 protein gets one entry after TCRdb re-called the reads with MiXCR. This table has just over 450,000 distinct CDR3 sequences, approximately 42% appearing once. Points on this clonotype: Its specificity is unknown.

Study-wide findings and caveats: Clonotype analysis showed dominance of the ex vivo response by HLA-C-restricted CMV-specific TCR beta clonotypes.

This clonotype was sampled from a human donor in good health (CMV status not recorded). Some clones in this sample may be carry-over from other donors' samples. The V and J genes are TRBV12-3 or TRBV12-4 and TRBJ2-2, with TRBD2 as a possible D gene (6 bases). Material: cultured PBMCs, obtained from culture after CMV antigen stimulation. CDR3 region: CASTLRKGGTGELFF. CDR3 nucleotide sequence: TGTGCCAGCACCCTGAGGAAGGGAGGCACCGGGGAGCTGTTTTTT.